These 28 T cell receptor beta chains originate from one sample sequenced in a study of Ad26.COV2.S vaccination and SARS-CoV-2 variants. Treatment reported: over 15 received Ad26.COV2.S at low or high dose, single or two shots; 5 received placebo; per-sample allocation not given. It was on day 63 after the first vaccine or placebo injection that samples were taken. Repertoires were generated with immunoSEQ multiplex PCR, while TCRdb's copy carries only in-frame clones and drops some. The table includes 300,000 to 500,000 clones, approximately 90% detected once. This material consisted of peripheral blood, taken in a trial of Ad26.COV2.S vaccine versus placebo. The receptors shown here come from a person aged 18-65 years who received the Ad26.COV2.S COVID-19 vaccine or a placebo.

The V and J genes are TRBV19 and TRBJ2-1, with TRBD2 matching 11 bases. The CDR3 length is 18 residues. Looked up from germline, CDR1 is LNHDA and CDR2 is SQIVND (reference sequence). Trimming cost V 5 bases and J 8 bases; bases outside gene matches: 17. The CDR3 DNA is TGTGCCAGTAGTCCCCTGGCTAGCGGGGGGCCCCTTTTGGATGAGCAGTTCTTC. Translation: CASSPLASGGPLLDEQFF.

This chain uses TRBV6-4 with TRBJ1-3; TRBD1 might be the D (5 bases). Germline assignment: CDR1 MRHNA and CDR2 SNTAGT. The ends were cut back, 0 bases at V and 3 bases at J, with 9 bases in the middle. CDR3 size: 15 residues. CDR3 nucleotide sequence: TGTGCCAGCAGTGACTCGGGACCGGATGGAAACACCATATATTTT. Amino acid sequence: CASSDSGPDGNTIYF.

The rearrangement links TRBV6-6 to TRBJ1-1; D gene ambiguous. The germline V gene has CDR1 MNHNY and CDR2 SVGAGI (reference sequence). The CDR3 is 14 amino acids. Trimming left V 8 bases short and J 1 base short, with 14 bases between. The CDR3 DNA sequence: TGTGCCAGCGGCCTTGACCGACGGAACACTGAAGCTTTCTTT. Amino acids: CASGLDRRNTEAFF.

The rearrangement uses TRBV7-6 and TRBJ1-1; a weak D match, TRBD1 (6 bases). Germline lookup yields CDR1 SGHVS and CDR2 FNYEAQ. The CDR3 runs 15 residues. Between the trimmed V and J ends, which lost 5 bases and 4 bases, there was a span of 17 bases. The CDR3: CASSPLRGGRTEAFF. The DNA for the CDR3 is TGTGCCAGCAGCCCCCTTAGGGGGGGCCGCACTGAAGCTTTCTTT.

The CDR3 sequence is CASSVDLNTEAFF. The CDR3 DNA is TGTGCCAGCAGCGTCGACTTAAACACTGAAGCTTTCTTT. The chain carries TRBV9 and TRBJ1-1; unclear D gene. This CDR3 spans 13 amino acids. CDR1 and CDR2 (germline): SGDLS, YYNGEE. The V end lost 2 bases, the J end lost 2 bases, and 7 bases lay between the germline ends. The whole variable domain, filled in from reference TRBV9 and TRBJ1-1, reads DSGVTQTPKHLITATGQRVTLRCSPRSGDLSVYWYQQSLDQGLQFLIQYYNGEERAKGNILERFSAQQFPDLHSELNLSSLELGDSALYFCASSVDLNTEAFFGQGTRLTVV.

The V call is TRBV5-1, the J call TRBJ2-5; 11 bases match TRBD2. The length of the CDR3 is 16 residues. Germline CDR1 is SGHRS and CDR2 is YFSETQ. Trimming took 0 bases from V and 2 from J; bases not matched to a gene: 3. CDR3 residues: CASSLALAGGQETQYF. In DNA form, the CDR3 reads TGCGCCAGCAGCTTGGCGCTAGCGGGGGGTCAAGAGACCCAGTACTTC.

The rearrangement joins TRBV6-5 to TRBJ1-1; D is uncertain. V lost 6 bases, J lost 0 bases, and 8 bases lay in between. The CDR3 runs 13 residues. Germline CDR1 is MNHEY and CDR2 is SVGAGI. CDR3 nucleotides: TGTGCCAGCAGAGAGAACATGAACACTGAAGCTTTCTTT. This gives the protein CASRENMNTEAFF.

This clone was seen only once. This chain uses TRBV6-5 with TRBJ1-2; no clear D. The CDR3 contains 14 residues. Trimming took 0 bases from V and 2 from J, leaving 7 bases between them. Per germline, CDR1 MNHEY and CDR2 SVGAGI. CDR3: CASSYSTQNYGYTF. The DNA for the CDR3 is TGTGCCAGCAGTTACTCGACACAAAACTATGGCTACACCTTC.

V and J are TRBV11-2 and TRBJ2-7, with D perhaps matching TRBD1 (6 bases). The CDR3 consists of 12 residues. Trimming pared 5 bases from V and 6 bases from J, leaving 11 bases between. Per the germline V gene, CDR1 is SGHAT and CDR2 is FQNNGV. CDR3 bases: TGTGCCAGCAGCCAAAACAGGGCCGAGCAGTACTTC. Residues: CASSQNRAEQYF.

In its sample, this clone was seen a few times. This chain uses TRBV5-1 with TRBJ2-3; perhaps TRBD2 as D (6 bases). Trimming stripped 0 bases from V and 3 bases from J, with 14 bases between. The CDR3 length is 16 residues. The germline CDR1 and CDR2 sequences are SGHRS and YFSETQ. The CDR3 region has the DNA TGCGCCAGCAGCTTGGCTGCTCAGGGAGGAACAGATACGCAGTATTTT. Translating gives CASSLAAQGGTDTQYF.

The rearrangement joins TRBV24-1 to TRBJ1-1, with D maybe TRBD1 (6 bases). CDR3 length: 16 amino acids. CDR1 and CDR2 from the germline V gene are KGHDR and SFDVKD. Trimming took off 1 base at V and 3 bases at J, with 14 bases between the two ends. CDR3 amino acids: CATSDFQGKGDTEAFF. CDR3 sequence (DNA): TGTGCCACCAGTGATTTCCAGGGAAAGGGGGACACTGAAGCTTTCTTT.

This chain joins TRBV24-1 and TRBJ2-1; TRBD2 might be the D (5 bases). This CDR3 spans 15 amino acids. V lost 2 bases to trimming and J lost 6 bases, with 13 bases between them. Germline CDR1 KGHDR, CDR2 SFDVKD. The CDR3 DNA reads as TGTGCCACCAGTGATTCGGGAAACAACCTCAATGAGCAGTTCTTC. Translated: CATSDSGNNLNEQFF.

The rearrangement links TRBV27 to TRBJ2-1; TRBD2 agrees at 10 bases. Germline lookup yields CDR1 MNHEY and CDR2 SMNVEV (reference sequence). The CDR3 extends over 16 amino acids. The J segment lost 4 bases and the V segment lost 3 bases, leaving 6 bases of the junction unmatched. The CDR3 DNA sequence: TGTGCCAGCAGTTTCTTCCTAGCGGGGGCTTACAATGAGCAGTTCTTC. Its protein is CASSFFLAGAYNEQFF.

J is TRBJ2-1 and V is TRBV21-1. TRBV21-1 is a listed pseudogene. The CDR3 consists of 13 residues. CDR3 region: CASSKRRDNEQFF. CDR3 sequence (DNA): TGTGCCAGCAGCAAAAGGCGAGACAATGAGCAGTTCTTC.

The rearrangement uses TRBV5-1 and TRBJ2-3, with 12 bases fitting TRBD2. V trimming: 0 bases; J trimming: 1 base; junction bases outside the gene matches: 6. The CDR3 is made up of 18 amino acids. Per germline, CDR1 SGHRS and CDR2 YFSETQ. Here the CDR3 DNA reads TGCGCCAGCAGCTTGGGACTAGCGGGGGCTGGTCGCACAGATACGCAGTATTTT. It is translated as CASSLGLAGAGRTDTQYF.

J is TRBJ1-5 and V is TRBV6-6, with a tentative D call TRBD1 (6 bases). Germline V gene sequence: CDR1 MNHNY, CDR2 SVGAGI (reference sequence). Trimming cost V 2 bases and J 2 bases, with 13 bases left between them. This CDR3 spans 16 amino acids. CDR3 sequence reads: CASSYVQGPGNQPQHF. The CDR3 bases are TGTGCCAGCAGTTACGTACAGGGCCCGGGCAATCAGCCCCAGCATTTT.

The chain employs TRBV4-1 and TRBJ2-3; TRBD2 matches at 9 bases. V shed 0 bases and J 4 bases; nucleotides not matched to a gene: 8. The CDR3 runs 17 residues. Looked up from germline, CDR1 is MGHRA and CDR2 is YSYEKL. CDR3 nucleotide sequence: TGCGCCAGCAGCCAAGATACCCTAGCGGGGAGTGCAGATACGCAGTATTTT. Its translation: CASSQDTLAGSADTQYF.

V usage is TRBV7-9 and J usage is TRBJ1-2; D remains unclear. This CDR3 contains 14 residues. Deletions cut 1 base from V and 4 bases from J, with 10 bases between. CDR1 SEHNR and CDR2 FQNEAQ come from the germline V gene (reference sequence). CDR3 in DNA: TGTGCCAGCAGCTTAGACGCTGATGTCTATGGCTACACCTTC. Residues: CASSLDADVYGYTF.

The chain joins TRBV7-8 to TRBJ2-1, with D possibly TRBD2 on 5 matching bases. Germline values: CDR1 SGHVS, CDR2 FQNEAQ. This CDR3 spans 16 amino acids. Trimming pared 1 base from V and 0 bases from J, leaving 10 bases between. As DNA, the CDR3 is TGTGCCAGCAGCTTAGAAGGTGGGAGCTCCTACAATGAGCAGTTCTTC. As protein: CASSLEGGSSYNEQFF. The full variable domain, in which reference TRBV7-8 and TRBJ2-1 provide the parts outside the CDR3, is GAGVSQSPRYKVAKRGQDVALRCDPISGHVSLFWYQQALGQGPEFLTYFQNEAQLDKSGLPSDRFFAERPEGSVSTLKIQRTQQEDSAVYLCASSLEGGSSYNEQFFGPGTRLTVL.

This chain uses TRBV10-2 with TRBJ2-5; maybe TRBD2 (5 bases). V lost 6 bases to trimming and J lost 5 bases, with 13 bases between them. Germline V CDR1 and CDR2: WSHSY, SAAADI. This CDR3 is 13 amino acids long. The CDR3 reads CASRGLEKETQYF. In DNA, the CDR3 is TGCGCCAGCAGAGGACTTGAAAAGGAGACCCAGTACTTC.

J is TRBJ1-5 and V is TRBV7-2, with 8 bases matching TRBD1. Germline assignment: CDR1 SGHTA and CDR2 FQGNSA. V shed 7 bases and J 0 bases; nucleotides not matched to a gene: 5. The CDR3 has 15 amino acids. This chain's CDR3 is CASTLQGGSNQPQHF. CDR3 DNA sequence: TGTGCCAGCACCCTACAGGGGGGTAGCAATCAGCCCCAGCATTTT.

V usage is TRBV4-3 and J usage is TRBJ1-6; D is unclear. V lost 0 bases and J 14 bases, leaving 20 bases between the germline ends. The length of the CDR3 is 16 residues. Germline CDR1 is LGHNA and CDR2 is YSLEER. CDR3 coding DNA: TGCGCCAGCAGCCAAGATATTGGCGGAGATTACCCCACCCTCCACTTT. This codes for CASSQDIGGDYPTLHF.

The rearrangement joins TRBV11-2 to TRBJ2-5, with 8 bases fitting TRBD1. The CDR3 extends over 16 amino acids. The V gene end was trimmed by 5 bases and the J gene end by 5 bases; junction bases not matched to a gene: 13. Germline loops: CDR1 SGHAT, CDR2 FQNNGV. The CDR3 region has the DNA TGTGCCAGCAGCCTAAACCCAGGGGGCTCGGGGGAGACCCAGTACTTC. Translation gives CASSLNPGGSGETQYF. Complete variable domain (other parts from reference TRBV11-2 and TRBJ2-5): EAGVAQSPRYKIIEKRQSVAFWCNPISGHATLYWYQQILGQGPKLLIQFQNNGVVDDSQLPKDRFSAERLKGVDSTLKIQPAKLEDSAVYLCASSLNPGGSGETQYFGPGTRLLVL.

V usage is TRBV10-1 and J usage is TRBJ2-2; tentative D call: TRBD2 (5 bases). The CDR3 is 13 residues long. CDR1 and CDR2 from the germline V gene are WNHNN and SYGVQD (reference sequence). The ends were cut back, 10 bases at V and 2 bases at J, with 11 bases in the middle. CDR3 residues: CATRSGNTGELFF. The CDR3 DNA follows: TGCGCCACCCGGTCGGGAAACACCGGGGAGCTGTTTTTT.

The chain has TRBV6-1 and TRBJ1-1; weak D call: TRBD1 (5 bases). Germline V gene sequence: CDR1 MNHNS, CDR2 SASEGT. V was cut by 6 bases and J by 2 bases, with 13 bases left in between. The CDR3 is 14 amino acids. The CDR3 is CASRPQGGNTEAFF. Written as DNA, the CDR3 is TGTGCCAGCAGACCCCAGGGAGGAAACACTGAAGCTTTCTTT.

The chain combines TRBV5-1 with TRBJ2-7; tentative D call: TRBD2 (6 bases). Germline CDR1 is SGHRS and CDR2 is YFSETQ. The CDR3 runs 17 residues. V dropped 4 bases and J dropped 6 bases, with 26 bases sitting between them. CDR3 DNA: TGCGCCAGCAGCACTACGACTGGAAGTGGGGGGTTGGTCGAGCAGTACTTC. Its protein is CASSTTTGSGGLVEQYF.

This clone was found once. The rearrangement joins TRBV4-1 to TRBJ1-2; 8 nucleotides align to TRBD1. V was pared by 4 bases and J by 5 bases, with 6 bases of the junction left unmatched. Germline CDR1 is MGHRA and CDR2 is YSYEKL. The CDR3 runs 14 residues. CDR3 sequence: CASSPGQGSYGYTF. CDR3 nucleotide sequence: TGCGCCAGCAGCCCTGGACAGGGAAGTTATGGCTACACCTTC.

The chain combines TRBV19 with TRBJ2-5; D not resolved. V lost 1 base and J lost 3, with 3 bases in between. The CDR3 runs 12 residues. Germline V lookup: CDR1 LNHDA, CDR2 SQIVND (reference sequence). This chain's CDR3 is CASSIGEETQYF. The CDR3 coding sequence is TGTGCCAGTAGTATAGGAGAAGAGACCCAGTACTTC.